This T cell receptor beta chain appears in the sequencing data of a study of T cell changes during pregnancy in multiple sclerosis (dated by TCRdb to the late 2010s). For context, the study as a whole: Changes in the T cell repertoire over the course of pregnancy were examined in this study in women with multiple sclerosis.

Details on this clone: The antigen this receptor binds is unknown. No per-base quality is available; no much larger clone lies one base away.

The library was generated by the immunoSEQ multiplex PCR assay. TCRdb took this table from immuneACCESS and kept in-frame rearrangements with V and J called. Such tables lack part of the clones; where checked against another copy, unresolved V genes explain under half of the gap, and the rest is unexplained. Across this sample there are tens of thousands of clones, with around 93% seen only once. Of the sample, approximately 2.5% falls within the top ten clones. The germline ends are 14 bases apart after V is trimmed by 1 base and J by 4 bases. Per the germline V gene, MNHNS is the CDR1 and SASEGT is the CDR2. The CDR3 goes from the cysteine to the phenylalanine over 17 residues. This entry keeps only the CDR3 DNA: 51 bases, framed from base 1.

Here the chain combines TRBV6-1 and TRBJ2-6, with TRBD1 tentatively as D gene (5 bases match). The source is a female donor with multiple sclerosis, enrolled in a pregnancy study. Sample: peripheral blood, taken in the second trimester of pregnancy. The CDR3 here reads CASSEVDSPAGANVLTF. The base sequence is TGTGCCAGCAGTGAAGTTGACAGTCCGGCGGGGGCCAACGTCCTGACTTTC.